One sample yielded the 7 T cell receptor beta chains listed below, sequenced in a study of Ad26.COV2.S vaccination and SARS-CoV-2 variants. Assay used: immunoSEQ multiplex PCR; TCRdb lists only in-frame clones, some missing. The sample comprises about 680,000 clones, 80% to 90% of which are singletons, and about 1.5% rests with the top ten. Regarding treatment: around 19 received Ad26.COV2.S at low or high dose, single or two shots; about 5 received placebo; per-sample allocation not given. On day 63 after the first injection, vaccine and placebo recipients gave samples. Material: peripheral blood, obtained in a trial of Ad26.COV2.S vaccine versus placebo. The origin of the receptors is a person between 18 and 65 years old who received the Ad26.COV2.S COVID-19 vaccine or a placebo.

This clone was observed at least ten times. This rearrangement joins TRBV5-1 to TRBJ2-7; TRBD2 matches at 7 bases. Trimming removed 0 bases from V and 4 bases from J; junction bases left unmatched: 4. The CDR3 totals 14 residues. Germline CDR1 is SGHRS and CDR2 is YFSETQ. The CDR3: CASSLAGEGYEQYF. The CDR3 coding sequence is TGCGCCAGCAGCTTGGCCGGGGAGGGTTACGAGCAGTACTTC.

V usage is TRBV19 and J usage is TRBJ1-4, with TRBD1 identical over 7 bases. V lost 9 bases to trimming and J lost 7 bases; unmatched junction nucleotides: 11. In germline, CDR1 is LNHDA, CDR2 SQIVND (reference sequence). This CDR3 region has 14 residues. The chain's CDR3 is CASRTRGLGEKLFF. DNA for the CDR3: TGTGCCAGCAGAACGAGGGGGCTCGGTGAAAAACTGTTTTTT.

The genes are TRBV29-1 and TRBJ2-6; D perhaps matches TRBD2 (7 bases). CDR3 length equals 17 residues. The germline gives CDR1 SQVTM, CDR2 ANQGSEA. Trimming removed 6 bases from V and 0 bases from J, with 18 bases in between. The DNA of the CDR3 is TGCAGCGTCATGTGGTCGGGGGGCTACTCTGGGGCCAACGTCCTGACTTTC. Protein: CSVMWSGGYSGANVLTF.

As to this clone: Other DNA sequences from this sample encode an identical CDR3 as well. The V call is TRBV7-9, the J call TRBJ1-1; tentative D call: TRBD1 (6 bases). CDR1 is SEHNR and CDR2 is FQNEAQ in the germline V gene (reference sequence). Trimming pared 3 bases from V and 5 bases from J, leaving 10 bases between. This CDR3 contains 13 residues. The CDR3 sequence: CASSFQGRTEAFF. The CDR3, as DNA: TGTGCCAGCAGCTTCCAGGGGAGGACTGAAGCTTTCTTT.

The chain joins TRBV11-2 to TRBJ2-5; weak D call: TRBD2 (5 bases). The CDR3 loop spans 15 amino acids. Trimming took off 1 base at V and 4 bases at J, with 13 bases between the two ends. CDR1 is SGHAT, CDR2 FQNNGV, per germline. CDR3 in amino acids: CASSLAAGRVETQYF. For the CDR3, the DNA is TGTGCCAGCAGCTTAGCTGCTGGGAGAGTAGAGACCCAGTACTTC.

This clone was found once. This chain joins TRBV5-1 and TRBJ2-2; D unclear. The CDR3 has 13 amino acids. Looked up from germline, CDR1 is SGHRS and CDR2 is YFSETQ. V was shortened by 2 bases and J by 6 bases, with 8 bases between the two germline ends. CDR3 sequence: CASSFAPSGELFF. The CDR3 nucleotides are TGCGCCAGCAGCTTCGCCCCTTCCGGGGAGCTGTTTTTT.

Turning to this clone: One end of the junction varies from germline; a read error may be responsible. The chain links TRBV3-1 (or the pseudogene TRBV3-2) to TRBJ1-6; D is possibly TRBD1 (5 bases). The CDR3 is 15 residues long. The V gene's germline CDR1 is LGHDT and CDR2 YNNKEL (reference sequence). The CDR3 spells CASSQAGGWNSPFHF. The DNA for the CDR3 is TGTGCCAGCAGCCAAGCCGGGGGATGGAATTCACCCTTCCACTTT.